The sequence of this TCR beta chain was determined in a study of HIV-infected patients and healthy controls. Whole blood was used without fractionation, so all unsorted peripheral T cells were included. Germline V lookup: CDR1 LGHDT, CDR2 YNNKEL (reference sequence). The CDR3 runs 19 residues. After removal of 1 base from V and 4 bases from J, the junction contained 11 bases not matched to a gene. cDNA was made from approximately 500 ng RNA using alpha and beta constant primers. Alpha and beta chain libraries were made separately by chain-specific third strand synthesis with multiplexing indices. In TCRdb, the 5' RACE reads were re-called with MiXCR into one record per CDR3 protein. The sample holds roughly 18,000 distinct CDR3 sequences, over 9.5% seen once. In this sample, this clonotype turned up many times. What it binds is unknown. Study-wide findings and caveats: Comparisons were complicated because patients and controls had unequal numbers of distinct sequences. During therapy, HIV-associated CDR3s fell significantly in frequency, while CMV-associated CDR3s did not change significantly. HLA types of the donors remained undetermined.

The V call is TRBV3-1, the J call TRBJ2-4, with 12 bases that match TRBD2. The receptor comes from an adult in good health. Source material: blood. The CDR3 here is CASSQVGLAGPGAKNIQYF. The CDR3 DNA reads as TGTGCCAGCAGCCAAGTAGGACTAGCGGGACCAGGGGCGAAAAACATTCAGTACTTC.